The 3 T cell receptor beta chains below come from one sample, sequenced in a study of OX40 agonist ivuxolimab in advanced cancers. Profiled with immunoSEQ multiplex PCR; TCRdb holds only in-frame clones, not every one. The table shows tens of thousands of clones, with roughly 84% occurring only once. The sequences come from CD4+ or CD8+ T cells sorted from blood, collected in a trial of the OX40 agonist ivuxolimab. The receptors were sampled from an adult with an advanced solid tumor such as melanoma, head and neck, liver or kidney cancer.

This chain uses TRBV5-1 with TRBJ1-1; no definite D call. The CDR3 covers 15 residues. Germline V gene data show CDR1 as SGHRS and CDR2 as YFSETQ. V was pared by 4 bases and J by 1 base, with 14 bases between. The CDR3 DNA is TGCGCCAGCAGCGGAATAGGACGGTCGAACACTGAAGCTTTCTTT. Amino acid sequence: CASSGIGRSNTEAFF.

This chain uses TRBV18 with TRBJ1-1, with a weak D call TRBD1 (5 bases). CDR1 and CDR2 (germline): KGHSH, LQKENI. The germline V and J ends were trimmed by 3 bases and 5 bases, with 19 bases remaining between them. The CDR3 is made up of 16 amino acids. This CDR3 is CASSPSPGTPGTEAFF. The CDR3 DNA reads as TGTGCCAGCTCACCTAGTCCCGGGACCCCGGGAACTGAAGCTTTCTTT. The complete variable domain, with remaining parts taken from reference TRBV18 and TRBJ1-1, reads NAGVMQNPRHLVRRRGQEARLRCSPMKGHSHVYWYRQLPEEGLKFMVYLQKENIIDESGMPKERFSAEFPKEGPSILRIQQVVRGDSAAYFCASSPSPGTPGTEAFFGQGTRLTVV.

This chain joins TRBV18 and TRBJ1-1; no clear D gene. Trimming pared 8 bases from V and 5 bases from J, leaving 12 bases between. Per germline, CDR1 KGHSH and CDR2 LQKENI. CDR3 size: 12 residues. The DNA of the CDR3 is TGTGCCAGCCGAATCGCCGGAACTGAAGCTTTCTTT. This sequence encodes CASRIAGTEAFF. Complete variable domain (other parts from reference TRBV18 and TRBJ1-1): NAGVMQNPRHLVRRRGQEARLRCSPMKGHSHVYWYRQLPEEGLKFMVYLQKENIIDESGMPKERFSAEFPKEGPSILRIQQVVRGDSAAYFCASRIAGTEAFFGQGTRLTVV.